This T cell receptor (beta chain) derives from a study of human T cells and chemical hapten exposure. The V end lost 8 bases, the J end lost 9 bases, and 8 bases lay between the germline ends. The CDR3 is 10 amino acids. Study observations and caveats: The donor cohort had alopecia, so its immune response may not match that of healthy people.

Noted time point: pre-sensitization, week 0. Treatment indicated: therapeutic diphenylcyclopropenone sensitization with weekly scalp DPC. In the case of this clonotype: Its antigen is not identified.

In the library, unique molecular identifiers were attached to individual cDNA molecules. In TCRdb, the RACE reads were re-called with MiXCR into one record per CDR3 protein. The sample lists roughly 120,000 distinct CDR3 sequences, approximately 15% occurring once. The TCR sequence derives from a woman younger than 30 with alopecia areata. Some clones in this sample may be carry-over from other donors' samples. The chain has TRBV12-3 or TRBV12-4 and TRBJ2-1; D remains unclear. The sample in question was whole blood, obtained in connection with sensitization to the hapten diphenylcyclopropenone (DPC). The CDR3 region has the DNA TGTGCCAGCTCGACCCTTGAGCAGTTCTTC. Translating gives CASSTLEQFF.